This T cell receptor (beta chain) is drawn from a study of Graves' ophthalmopathy and Graves' hyperthyroidism (dated 2018 in TCRdb). Turning to the overall study: Peripheral blood was collected at initial diagnosis, before any treatment. In total, 135 blood samples were TCR-sequenced: some 40 ophthalmopathy, around 75 hyperthyroidism and around 17 hyperthyroidism-to-ophthalmopathy patients. The study used signatures of the TCR beta repertoire to tell Graves' ophthalmopathy apart from Graves' hyperthyroidism and to predict which patients would progress to ophthalmopathy. T-cell repertoires of thyroid tissue and blood were compared in several hyperthyroidism patients. To explore V-J signatures distinguishing ophthalmopathy from hyperthyroidism, a discovery set of under 110 patients (fewer than 45 ophthalmopathy, 57 stable hyperthyroidism) was enrolled. An independent validation cohort was composed of 18 hyperthyroidism patients and around 16 patients who later progressed from hyperthyroidism to ophthalmopathy. Following sample collection, hyperthyroidism patients were given methimazole at a starting dose of 30 mg daily, and ophthalmopathy patients were given high-dose intravenous methylprednisolone. Overall study outcomes, separate from this receptor: In validation, the model predicted ophthalmopathy progression with roughly 68% sensitivity and approximately 75% specificity; eleven to twelve predicted patients were CT-confirmed with GO in a median of approximately 6.5 months. No statistical method was used to predetermine the sample size, and group allocation was not hidden from the investigators. The 13-signature model separated ophthalmopathy from stable hyperthyroidism with around 90% sensitivity and approximately 81% specificity in cross-validation, and 80%/75% in the test set. Most expanded thyroid clonotypes with frequency above 0.001 were also detected in blood, suggesting blood repertoires may reflect the thyroid immune response.

For repertoire sequencing, the TCR beta CDR3 regions were amplified from RNA transcripts. The first round of RT-PCR was done with HTBI primers and the Qiagen OneStep RT-PCR kit, and was followed by a second round of multiplex PCR, then size selection and purification. The libraries underwent paired-end sequencing with 100 bp reads on an Illumina HiSeq2000. The paper's processing steps were these. Reads were processed with SOAPnuke, discarding reads with adapters, uncalled bases, mean Phred below 15, or no exact constant-primer or identifier match. High-quality paired reads were merged with COPE v1.2.5. Unique nucleotide sequences were defined as clonotypes and aligned to IMGT TRB V, D and J references using MiTCR v1.1. Only V-J combinations with frequency above 0.0001 were analysed, covering approximately 99% of repertoires. For each V-J combination, a TCR clonal expansion and chaos score was defined as the ratio of F50 clonal expansion to chaos observed in the TCRdist matrix. Welch's t-statistics and random forest were used to reduce the features to approximately 13 V-J combinations, which were then used as input to a naive Bayes classifier. The Morisita-Horn index was used to measure how similar the thyroid and blood repertoires were. TCRdb reprocessing: public reads trimmed at Q25 with fastp, clones called with MiXCR, in-frame beta chains kept. Rows with a matching CDR3 protein are joined into one entry that keeps the most common DNA and genes. V and J calls and clone size were set by TCRdb, not the authors. The sample has 300,000 to 400,000 distinct CDR3 sequences on record, 15% to 20% of them singletons. The ten largest make up around an eighth of the sample.

The germline V gene gives CDR1 as MGHRA and CDR2 as YSYEKL. Including the terminal cysteine and phenylalanine, the CDR3 comprises 16 residues. The DNA shown is the 48-base CDR3, in frame from base 1. V is cut back by 4 bases and J by 4 bases, with 12 bases in the junction unmatched. Ophthalmopathy patients had moderately to severely active disease, Clinical Activity Score of at least 3, NOSPECS grade of at least 4, and disease duration under 3 months. Anyone with other autoimmune diseases, uncontrolled infections, pregnancy or lactation was excluded from the study. Clinical symptoms, serum thyroxine, TRAb, thyroid ultrasound and orbital computed tomography formed the basis of the diagnosis. Using Ficoll-Paque density gradient centrifugation, PBMCs were isolated from about 9.2 ml of fresh peripheral blood. Total RNA was extracted with Trizol reagent and quality-checked on an Agilent 2100 Bioanalyzer.

Ten or more counts support this clonotype. Its antigen is still unknown. Nothing much larger sits one base from this clone, and base qualities are not available. This clonotype was sampled from an adult man with Graves' ophthalmopathy. The sequencing input was peripheral blood. The chain is assembled from TRBV4-1 and TRBJ2-7, and 8 bases in between align with TRBD1. This receptor has the CDR3 CASSPHTGTGQYEQYF. The DNA is TGCGCCAGCAGCCCGCATACCGGGACAGGACAGTACGAGCAGTACTTC.